These 8 T cell receptor beta chains came from one sample sequenced in a study of CD8 T cells in Susac syndrome. The RNA, about 0.5 to 1 ug, was put through reverse transcription using random hexamers. MiXCR, run by TCRdb on the immunoSEQ multiplex PCR reads, gives a single entry per CDR3 protein. The sample has roughly 160,000 distinct CDR3 sequences; more than 95% are singletons. The material sequenced was CD4+ T cells from PBMCs. All receptors derive from a human donor with Susac syndrome.

The J gene is TRBJ2-7, the V gene TRBV28, with D tentatively TRBD1 (6 bases). The CDR3 length is 15 residues. CDR1 is MDHEN, CDR2 SYDVKM, per germline. Trimming stripped 4 bases from V and 0 bases from J, with 13 bases between. CDR3 in DNA: TGTGCCAGCAGTTACGGGACAACCTACTCCTACGAGCAGTACTTC. It yields the protein CASSYGTTYSYEQYF. The full variable domain, with the rest looked up from reference TRBV28 and TRBJ2-7, is DVKVTQSSRYLVKRTGEKVFLECVQDMDHENMFWYRQDPGLGLRLIYFSYDVKMKEKGDIPEGYSVSREKKERFSLILESASTNQTSMYLCASSYGTTYSYEQYFGPGTRLTVT.

This sequence joins TRBV7-8 and TRBJ2-3, with D perhaps matching TRBD2 (5 bases). The length of the CDR3 is 13 residues. CDR1 SGHVS and CDR2 FQNEAQ come from the germline V gene. The V and J ends lost 8 bases and 3 bases respectively, with 12 bases between them. CDR3: CASGGRWTDTQYF. For the CDR3, the DNA is TGTGCCAGCGGAGGACGATGGACAGATACGCAGTATTTT. The variable domain in full, with the rest retrieved from reference TRBV7-8 and TRBJ2-3, is GAGVSQSPRYKVAKRGQDVALRCDPISGHVSLFWYQQALGQGPEFLTYFQNEAQLDKSGLPSDRFFAERPEGSVSTLKIQRTQQEDSAVYLCASGGRWTDTQYFGPGTRLTVL.

J is TRBJ1-1 and V is TRBV4-2, with D unclear. The CDR3 has 16 amino acids. The V and J ends lost 0 bases and 1 base respectively, with 12 bases between them. Germline CDR1 is LGHNA and CDR2 is YNFKEQ. CDR3 protein: CASSQDRGQTNTEAFF. The CDR3 DNA reads as TGTGCCAGCAGCCAAGACCGTGGGCAAACGAACACTGAAGCTTTCTTT.

The chain is built from TRBV14 and TRBJ2-7, with 10 nucleotides matching TRBD1. CDR1 is SGHDN, CDR2 FVKESK, per germline. The CDR3 totals 17 residues. V was clipped by 0 bases and J by 6 bases; unmatched bases: 11. The CDR3 nucleotides are TGTGCCAGCAGCCAAGATTGGGGAGGGACAGGGGCTTCCGAGCAGTACGTC. Its protein is CASSQDWGGTGASEQYV.

This chain links TRBV25-1 with TRBJ2-7, with D possibly TRBD1 on 6 matching bases. Germline V gene sequence: CDR1 MGHDK, CDR2 SYGVNS. The CDR3 contains 15 residues. The V end lost 3 bases, the J end lost 7 bases, and 19 bases lay between the germline ends. Here the CDR3 reads CASSDSYGRDREQYF. CDR3 nucleotide sequence: TGTGCCAGCAGTGATTCATACGGGCGAGACAGGGAGCAGTACTTC.

The rearrangement uses TRBV4-3 and TRBJ1-2; tentative D call: TRBD1 (5 bases). Germline-derived CDR1 and CDR2 are LGHNA and YSLEER. Deletions cut 0 bases from V and 9 bases from J, with 17 bases between. This CDR3 has 15 amino acids. The CDR3 nucleotides read TGCGCCAGCAGCCAAGAGGGGCCCATTTTCGAGAGCTACACCTTC. Residues: CASSQEGPIFESYTF.

The chain has TRBV7-2 and TRBJ2-1, with D unclear. Trimming removed 0 bases at V and 5 bases at J, with 8 bases between. The germline V gene encodes CDR1 SGHTA and CDR2 FQGNSA. The CDR3 is 14 amino acids. The CDR3 DNA sequence: TGTGCCAGCAGCTTAGCCGGGTTCAACAATGAGCAGTTCTTC. This sequence encodes CASSLAGFNNEQFF.

The chain combines TRBV7-9 with TRBJ2-1; D perhaps matches TRBD1 (5 bases). This CDR3 contains 14 residues. V was shortened by 5 bases and J by 7 bases, with 15 bases between the two germline ends. Germline V gene sequence: CDR1 SEHNR, CDR2 FQNEAQ (reference sequence). In nucleotides, the CDR3 is TGTGCCAGCAGCCACCGGACACGTAGGAATGAGCAGTTCTTC. Translating gives CASSHRTRRNEQFF.